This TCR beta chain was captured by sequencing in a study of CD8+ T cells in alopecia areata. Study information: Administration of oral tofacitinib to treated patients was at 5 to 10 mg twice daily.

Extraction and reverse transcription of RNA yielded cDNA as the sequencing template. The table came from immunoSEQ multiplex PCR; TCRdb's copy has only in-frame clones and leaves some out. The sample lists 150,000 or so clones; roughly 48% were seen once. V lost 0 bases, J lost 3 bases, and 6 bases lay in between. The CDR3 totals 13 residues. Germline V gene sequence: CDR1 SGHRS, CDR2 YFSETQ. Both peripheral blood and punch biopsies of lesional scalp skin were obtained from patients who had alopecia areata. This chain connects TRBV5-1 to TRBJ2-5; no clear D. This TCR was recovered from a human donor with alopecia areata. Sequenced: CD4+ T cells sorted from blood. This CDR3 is CASSLVSEETQYF. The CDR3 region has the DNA TGCGCCAGCAGCTTGGTTTCGGAAGAGACCCAGTACTTC.